The clone carrying this TCR beta chain was observed a handful of times. The target antigen is unknown. The data were obtained in a study of OX40 agonist ivuxolimab in advanced cancers. Overall study: Of the participants, about 40% had some prior anti-PD-1, anti-PD-L1 or anti-CTLA-4 therapy, which was allowed.

Study-level points and caveats: Which antigen the expanded peripheral T cells recognized is unknown. The CD4+ and CD8+ T cells in the blood had expanded clonally by week 6 at 0.1 to 3.0 mg/kg.

Trimming removed 4 bases from V and 8 bases from J, with 9 bases in between. Germline V gene lookup returns CDR1 MNHEY and CDR2 SVGAGI. This CDR3 has 12 amino acids. Autoimmune disease history or systemic immunosuppression disqualified patients. Generated by immunoSEQ multiplex PCR, the TCRdb table keeps only in-frame clones and is missing some. This sample carries about 53,000 clones, around 75% of them seen once, and the ten largest clones take approximately 1.2%. The receptor comes from an adult with an advanced solid tumor such as melanoma, head and neck, liver or kidney cancer. The rearrangement uses TRBV6-5 and TRBJ2-1, with D possibly TRBD2 on 5 matching bases. This material consisted of CD4+ or CD8+ T cells sorted from blood, taken in a trial of the OX40 agonist ivuxolimab. CDR3 protein: CASSFTSDEQFF. The CDR3 bases are TGTGCCAGCAGTTTCACTAGTGATGAGCAGTTCTTC.